One T cell receptor beta chain is described in this entry. What it binds is unknown. Each CDR3 protein gets one entry after TCRdb re-called the 5' RACE reads with MiXCR. The sample holds about 530,000 distinct CDR3 sequences, approximately 16% seen once. Germline assignment: CDR1 SEHNR and CDR2 FQNEAQ (reference sequence). CDR3 length equals 15 residues. The germline V and J ends were trimmed by 2 bases and 5 bases, with 10 bases remaining between them. The entry originates in a study of identical twins. Regarding the study as a whole: Conclusions rested on cross-sectional statistics rather than following the same donors. Memory repertoires showed no such pattern, whereas abundant cord blood beta clonotypes carried fewer insertions. For out-of-frame beta sequences, excess twin sharing was weaker.

The data also belong to a second study, concerning yellow fever vaccine responses in identical twins.

Sequencing was carried out using CD4+ T cells sorted from blood. This TCR was sampled from a woman between 18 and 29 years old in good health. The V gene is TRBV7-9, the J gene TRBJ1-6, with a possible D match to TRBD1 (6 bases). CDR3 protein: CASSLTRQDNSPLHF. The CDR3, as DNA: TGTGCCAGCAGCTTAACCCGACAGGATAATTCACCCCTCCACTTT. The whole variable domain, filled in from reference TRBV7-9 and TRBJ1-6, reads DTGVSQNPRHKITKRGQNVTFRCDPISEHNRLYWYRQTLGQGPEFLTYFQNEAQLEKSRLLSDRFSAERPKGSFSTLEIQRTEQGDSAMYLCASSLTRQDNSPLHFGNGTRLTVT.